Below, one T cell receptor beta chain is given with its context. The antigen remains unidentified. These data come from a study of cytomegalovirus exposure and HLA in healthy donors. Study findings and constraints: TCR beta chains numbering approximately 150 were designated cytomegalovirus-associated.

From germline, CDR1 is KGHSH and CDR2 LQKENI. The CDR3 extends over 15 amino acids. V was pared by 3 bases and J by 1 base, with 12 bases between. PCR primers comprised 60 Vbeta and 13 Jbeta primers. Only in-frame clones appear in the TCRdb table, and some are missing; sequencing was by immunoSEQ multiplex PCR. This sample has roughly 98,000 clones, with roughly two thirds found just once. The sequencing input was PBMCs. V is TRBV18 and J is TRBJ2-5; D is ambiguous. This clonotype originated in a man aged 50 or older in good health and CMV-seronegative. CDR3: CASSPRIARQETQYF. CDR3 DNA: TGTGCCAGCTCACCGAGGATAGCCCGCCAAGAGACCCAGTACTTC.